This note documents a single TCR beta chain sequence. Its antigen remains unidentified. Read sequence stops 3 residues before the CDR3 end, and the germline J gene provides the missing end. Profiling relied on immunoSEQ multiplex PCR, and the TCRdb table lists in-frame clones only, not all of them. This table lists approximately 52,000 clones. The data were obtained in a study of T cells in women clearing cervical HPV infection. Study-level findings and limits: Cases and controls were distinguished at AUC about 0.79 by richness and V genes.

The CDR3 is 15 residues long. J was trimmed by 0 bases and V by 4 bases; bases with no gene match: 3. Germline loops: CDR1 SEHNR, CDR2 FQNEAQ (reference sequence). The rearrangement uses TRBV7-9 and TRBJ1-3; TRBD1 aligns across 7 bases. This clonotype was obtained from a woman aged 18 to 75 with a cervical HPV16 infection that either progressed to CIN3+ or cleared (not recorded which). The sample taken for sequencing was blood buffy coat. The CDR3 DNA, read in part, is TGTGCCAGCAGCTGGGACAGCAGCTCTGGAAACACC. This codes for CASSWDSSSGNT. The CDR3, in full, reads CASSWDSSSGNTIYF.